These 10 T cell receptor beta chains originate from one sample sequenced in a study of T cell responses to AZD1222 COVID-19 vaccine. Method: immunoSEQ multiplex PCR; TCRdb's copy keeps in-frame clones and lacks some. The data hold fewer than 120,000 clones, with around 80% observed a single time. The sequences come from peripheral blood, collected on day 0 of AZD1222 vaccination. The receptors were sampled from an adult in good health.

This clone came up a few times. This rearrangement joins TRBV19 to TRBJ1-3; D unresolved. Deletions cut 3 bases from V and 0 bases from J, with 9 bases between. The length of the CDR3 is 15 residues. Germline values: CDR1 LNHDA, CDR2 SQIVND (reference sequence). Here the CDR3 reads CASSIWRNSGNTIYF. The DNA for the CDR3 is TGTGCCAGTAGTATTTGGAGGAACTCTGGAAACACCATATATTTT.

The chain joins TRBV10-3 to TRBJ2-1; possible D gene TRBD1, 5 bases. Germline V CDR1 and CDR2: ENHRY, SYGVKD. Trimming stripped 6 bases from V and 7 bases from J, with 13 bases between. The CDR3 is 13 amino acids. The CDR3, as DNA: TGTGCCATCAGCGACAGCATAGGTAATGAGCAGTTCTTC. Protein product: CAISDSIGNEQFF.

The chain recombines TRBV7-9 with TRBJ1-1; D might be TRBD1 (5 bases). CDR1 is SEHNR, CDR2 FQNEAQ, per germline (reference sequence). The CDR3 consists of 14 residues. The germline V and J ends were trimmed by 1 base and 4 bases, with 10 bases remaining between them. CDR3 protein: CASSLGPGFTEAFF. The CDR3 bases are TGTGCCAGCAGCTTAGGGCCAGGGTTCACTGAAGCTTTCTTT.

The chain has TRBV14 and TRBJ1-2, with D possibly TRBD1 on 6 matching bases. Trimming shortened V by 2 bases and J by 7 bases, and 23 bases separated the two germline ends. This CDR3 has 17 amino acids. Germline assignment: CDR1 SGHDN and CDR2 FVKESK. CDR3 in DNA: TGTGCCAGCAGCCAAAGTGCCGGACAGACCAGGTGGCGTGGCTACACCTTC. Translated, it gives CASSQSAGQTRWRGYTF.

V is TRBV14 and J is TRBJ2-7; 11 nucleotides line up with TRBD1. V gave up 3 bases and J gave up 7 bases; unmatched junction bases: 5. The CDR3 runs to 14 residues. CDR1 and CDR2 from the germline V gene are SGHDN and FVKESK. CDR3 region: CASSQDRGLREQYF. CDR3 in DNA: TGTGCCAGCAGCCAGGACAGGGGGCTTAGGGAGCAGTACTTC. The entire variable domain, with the rest obtained from reference TRBV14 and TRBJ2-7, is as follows: EAGVTQFPSHSVIEKGQTVTLRCDPISGHDNLYWYRRVMGKEIKFLLHFVKESKQDESGMPNNRFLAERTGGTYSTLKVQPAELEDSGVYFCASSQDRGLREQYFGPGTRLTVT.

This chain connects TRBV3-1 (or the pseudogene TRBV3-2) to TRBJ1-3, with D possibly TRBD1 on 5 matching bases. The CDR3 runs to 18 residues. CDR1 and CDR2 (germline): LGHDT, YNNKEL (reference sequence). V was cut by 2 bases and J by 4 bases, with 21 bases left in between. CDR3 loop: CASSQLSGGGTGGNTIYF. CDR3 nucleotide sequence: TGTGCCAGCAGCCAACTGTCCGGGGGGGGGACCGGAGGAAACACCATATATTTT.

The chain carries TRBV28 and TRBJ2-7, with TRBD1 matching over 9 bases. J was trimmed by 7 bases and V by 5 bases; bases with no gene match: 6. The CDR3 spans 13 residues. Germline CDR1 is MDHEN and CDR2 is SYDVKM. The CDR3 sequence: CASSGQGHREQYF. The DNA of the CDR3 is TGTGCCAGCAGTGGACAGGGGCACCGAGAGCAGTACTTC.

The sample holds a few counts of this clone. V and J are TRBV7-2 and TRBJ1-1; no clear D. Trimming cost V 2 bases and J 2 bases, with 12 bases left between them. From germline, CDR1 is SGHTA and CDR2 FQGNSA. The CDR3 has 15 amino acids. CDR3 sequence: CASSLMDTANTEAFF. Written as DNA, the CDR3 is TGTGCCAGCAGCTTAATGGATACGGCTAACACTGAAGCTTTCTTT. Full variable domain (missing parts from reference TRBV7-2 and TRBJ1-1): GAGVSQSPSNKVTEKGKDVELRCDPISGHTALYWYRQSLGQGLEFLIYFQGNSAPDKSGLPSDRFSAERTGGSVSTLTIQRTQQEDSAVYLCASSLMDTANTEAFFGQGTRLTVV.

The chain joins TRBV6-5 to TRBJ2-7, with 10 nucleotides matching TRBD2. V dropped 6 bases and J dropped 2; count of bases not matched to a gene: 4. The CDR3 is 14 amino acids. CDR1 is MNHEY, CDR2 SVGAGI, per germline. Here the CDR3 DNA reads TGTGCCAGCAGAAGGACTAGCGGAGCCTACGAGCAGTACTTC. This gives the protein CASRRTSGAYEQYF.

The genes are TRBV3-1 (or the pseudogene TRBV3-2) and TRBJ2-3; 15 positions agree with TRBD2. V trimming: 3 bases; J trimming: 4 bases; junction bases outside the gene matches: 8. Per the germline V gene, CDR1 is LGHDT and CDR2 is YNNKEL (reference sequence). The CDR3 has 18 residues. CDR3 DNA: TGTGCCAGCAGCCATTCACCGGGACTAGCGGGGGGCCCAGATACGCAGTATTTT. Translating gives CASSHSPGLAGGPDTQYF.